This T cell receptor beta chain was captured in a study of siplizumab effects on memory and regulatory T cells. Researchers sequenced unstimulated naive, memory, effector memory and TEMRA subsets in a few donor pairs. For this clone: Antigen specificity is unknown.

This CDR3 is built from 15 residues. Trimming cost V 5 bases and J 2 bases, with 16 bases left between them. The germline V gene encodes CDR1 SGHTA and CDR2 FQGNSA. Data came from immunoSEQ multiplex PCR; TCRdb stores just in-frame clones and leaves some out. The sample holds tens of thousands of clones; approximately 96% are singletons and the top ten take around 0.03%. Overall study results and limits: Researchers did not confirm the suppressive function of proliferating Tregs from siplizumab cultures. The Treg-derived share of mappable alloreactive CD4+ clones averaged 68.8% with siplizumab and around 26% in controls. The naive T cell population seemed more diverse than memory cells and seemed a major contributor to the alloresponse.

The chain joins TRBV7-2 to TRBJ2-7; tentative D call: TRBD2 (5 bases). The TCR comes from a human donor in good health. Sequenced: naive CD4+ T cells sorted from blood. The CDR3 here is CASSPSGLTTYEQYF. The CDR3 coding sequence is TGTGCCAGCAGCCCATCGGGGTTAACAACCTACGAGCAGTACTTC. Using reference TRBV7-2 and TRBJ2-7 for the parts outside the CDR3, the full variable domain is GAGVSQSPSNKVTEKGKDVELRCDPISGHTALYWYRQSLGQGLEFLIYFQGNSAPDKSGLPSDRFSAERTGGSVSTLTIQRTQQEDSAVYLCASSPSGLTTYEQYFGPGTRLTVT.